This entry lists 19 T cell receptor beta chains sequenced from one sample in a study of PD-1 blockade in mismatch repair-deficient tumors. The repertoire was sequenced with immunoSEQ multiplex PCR; TCRdb's copy has only in-frame clones and lacks some. The data contain some 120,000 clones, approximately 91% of them singletons. Source: peripheral blood, taken 72 weeks after starting pembrolizumab. All receptors come from an adult with mismatch repair-deficient cancer.

The rearrangement links TRBV27 to TRBJ2-7; 10 bases match TRBD1. CDR3 length: 15 residues. Germline CDR1 is MNHEY and CDR2 is SMNVEV (reference sequence). The ends lost 1 base at V and 5 bases at J; junction bases unmatched: 5. The CDR3 reads CASSLLGQGFNEQYF. The CDR3 DNA is TGTGCCAGCAGTTTATTGGGACAGGGGTTTAACGAGCAGTACTTC.

This clone has just a few counts. The rearrangement links TRBV27 to TRBJ1-5; D not certain. The CDR3 loop spans 13 amino acids. Germline CDR1 is MNHEY and CDR2 is SMNVEV (reference sequence). With 6 bases removed from V and 1 base from J, the gap between germline ends came to 7 bases. The CDR3 spells CASSGRSNQPQHF. The DNA for the CDR3 is TGTGCCAGCAGCGGACGGAGCAATCAGCCCCAGCATTTT.

This clone was seen just once. The chain has TRBV5-4 and TRBJ1-2; no definite D call. CDR1 SGHNT and CDR2 YYREEE come from the germline V gene (reference sequence). V lost 4 bases, J lost 8 bases, and 27 bases lay in between. The CDR3 runs 17 residues. The chain's CDR3 is CASSGRLLRLGFTGYTF. The CDR3 coding sequence is TGTGCCAGCAGCGGGCGACTCCTTAGACTCGGATTTACGGGCTACACCTTC.

The chain carries TRBV11-2 and TRBJ1-5; perhaps TRBD1 as D (6 bases). The CDR3 is made up of 13 amino acids. V lost 5 bases, J lost 6 bases, and 11 bases lay in between. The germline gives CDR1 SGHAT, CDR2 FQNNGV. CDR3 loop: CASSRTERQPQHF. The CDR3 DNA reads TGTGCCAGCAGCCGGACAGAACGTCAGCCCCAGCATTTT.

This clone has more than one count but fewer than ten. The rearrangement uses TRBV5-1 and TRBJ2-7; 9 bases line up with TRBD2. The V segment lost 4 bases and the J segment 4 bases; nucleotides outside the gene matches: 9. Germline-derived CDR1 and CDR2 are SGHRS and YFSETQ. CDR3 length: 15 residues. The CDR3 here is CASSLTSGPGYEQYF. CDR3 in DNA: TGCGCCAGCAGCCTGACTAGCGGCCCGGGGTACGAGCAGTACTTC.

J is TRBJ2-5 and V is TRBV4-3, with TRBD1 matching 8 bases. Looked up from germline, CDR1 is LGHNA and CDR2 is YSLEER. V gave up 0 bases and J gave up 4 bases; unmatched junction bases: 4. This CDR3 has 15 amino acids. The chain's CDR3 is CASSQDTGGGETQYF. CDR3 coding DNA: TGCGCCAGCAGCCAAGATACAGGGGGTGGAGAGACCCAGTACTTC.

The gene calls are TRBV4-1 and TRBJ1-3, with a weak D call TRBD1 (6 bases). V was shortened by 0 bases and J by 2 bases, with 8 bases between the two germline ends. This CDR3 region has 15 residues. Germline values: CDR1 MGHRA, CDR2 YSYEKL. CDR3 region: CASSQEGAAGNTIYF. Here the CDR3 DNA reads TGCGCCAGCAGCCAAGAGGGGGCGGCTGGAAACACCATATATTTT.

This clone was recorded a few times. J is TRBJ2-7 and V is TRBV30, with TRBD1 identical over 8 bases. J lost 5 bases, V lost 4 bases, and 1 base had no gene match. Germline values: CDR1 GTSNPN, CDR2 SVGIG (reference sequence). The CDR3 has 11 amino acids. CDR3 nucleotides: TGTGCCTGGACAGGGGGCCACGAGCAGTACTTC. Translated: CAWTGGHEQYF.

This chain links TRBV14 with TRBJ2-3; no clear D gene. Trimming stripped 2 bases from V and 4 bases from J, with 13 bases between. Germline loops: CDR1 SGHDN, CDR2 FVKESK. The length of the CDR3 is 15 residues. This CDR3 reads CASSQRTRVADTQYF. The CDR3 DNA sequence: TGTGCCAGCAGCCAAAGAACTCGGGTCGCAGATACGCAGTATTTT.

This sequence joins TRBV6-5 and TRBJ2-2; 7 nucleotides align to TRBD1. CDR1 and CDR2 (germline): MNHEY, SVGAGI. The V segment lost 7 bases and the J segment 5 bases; nucleotides outside the gene matches: 7. The CDR3 is 14 amino acids. CDR3 loop: CASKQGMGTGELFF. The CDR3 DNA sequence: TGTGCCAGCAAACAGGGGATGGGGACCGGGGAGCTGTTTTTT.

J is TRBJ2-5 and V is TRBV27; D possibly corresponds to TRBD2 (6 bases). The V gene lost 6 bases and the J gene lost 5 bases, with 13 bases spanning the gap. Germline values: CDR1 MNHEY, CDR2 SMNVEV (reference sequence). CDR3 length: 13 residues. The chain's CDR3 is CASRGGLGETQYF. The CDR3, as DNA: TGTGCCAGCAGGGGAGGTCTGGGGGAGACCCAGTACTTC.

This chain connects TRBV7-6 to TRBJ2-7; 12 nucleotides match TRBD2. The J segment lost 4 bases and the V segment lost 1 base, leaving 5 bases of the junction unmatched. The CDR3 spans 16 residues. Germline CDR1 and CDR2: SGHVS and FNYEAQ. The CDR3 spells CASSLGLAGGVYEQYF. CDR3 nucleotides: TGTGCCAGCAGCTTAGGGCTAGCGGGAGGGGTATACGAGCAGTACTTC.

This rearrangement joins TRBV27 to TRBJ1-2; possibly TRBD1 for D (5 bases). V shed 6 bases and J shed 8 bases, with 28 bases lying between them. Germline CDR1 and CDR2: MNHEY and SMNVEV (reference sequence). The CDR3 is 17 residues long. The CDR3 loop reads CASSTSSGRTPFGGYTF. The CDR3 DNA is TGTGCCAGCAGCACTTCATCGGGACGTACCCCGTTTGGGGGCTACACCTTC.

This clone is medium-sized by share. CDR3 DNA: TGCGCCAGCAGCTTGGGGACCGGTGGAGGCACAGATACGCAGTATTTT. The encoded protein is CASSLGTGGGTDTQYF. The chain links TRBV5-1 to TRBJ2-3; D uncertain. Trimming removed 0 bases from V and 1 base from J, with 12 bases in between. The CDR3 totals 16 residues. CDR1 and CDR2 (germline): SGHRS, YFSETQ.

The J gene is TRBJ2-7, the V gene TRBV2; D gene ambiguous. V lost 1 base, J lost 1 base, and 11 bases lay in between. Germline V gene lookup returns CDR1 SNHLY and CDR2 FYNNEI. The CDR3 totals 15 residues. CDR3 coding DNA: TGTGCCAGCAGTGAAGGTGTCGGCAGGTCCTACGAGCAGTACTTC. Its translation is CASSEGVGRSYEQYF. Filled out from reference TRBV2 and TRBJ2-7, the complete variable domain reads EPEVTQTPSHQVTQMGQEVILRCVPISNHLYFYWYRQILGQKVEFLVSFYNNEISEKSEIFDDQFSVERPDGSNFTLKIRSTKLEDSAMYFCASSEGVGRSYEQYFGPGTRLTVT.

The J gene is TRBJ1-5, the V gene TRBV21-1. TRBV21-1 is classified as a pseudogene. CDR3 length: 17 residues. The CDR3 nucleotides read TGTGCCAGGGTTCCGGGAGATTCCGATGATGAGCATCAGCCCCAGCATTTT. It yields the protein CARVPGDSDDEHQPQHF.

V and J are TRBV9 and TRBJ1-1; 9 bases fit TRBD1. The CDR3 covers 15 residues. Germline V gene lookup returns CDR1 SGDLS and CDR2 YYNGEE. V shed 4 bases, J shed 4 bases, and the junction held 8 bases outside the gene matches. The CDR3, as DNA: TGTGCCAGCAGCACGGGACAGGGTATGGCCACTGAAGCTTTCTTT. Its translation: CASSTGQGMATEAFF.

This chain uses TRBV5-1 with TRBJ1-5; 9 nucleotides match TRBD1. The CDR3 is 15 amino acids. Germline CDR1 reads SGHRS; CDR2 reads YFSETQ. J lost 2 bases, V lost 2 bases, and 2 bases had no gene match. The CDR3 here is CASSLTGGGNQPQHF. Here the CDR3 DNA reads TGCGCCAGCAGCTTAACAGGGGGCGGCAATCAGCCCCAGCATTTT.

The rearrangement uses TRBV4-1 and TRBJ2-1; TRBD1 or TRBD2 may be the D gene (5 bases each). The CDR3 length is 17 residues. V lost 7 bases, J lost 0 bases, and 19 bases lay in between. Germline values: CDR1 MGHRA, CDR2 YSYEKL. The CDR3 sequence is CASTKNPGTNSYNEQFF. The CDR3 region has the DNA TGCGCCAGCACCAAAAACCCGGGGACCAACTCCTACAATGAGCAGTTCTTC.